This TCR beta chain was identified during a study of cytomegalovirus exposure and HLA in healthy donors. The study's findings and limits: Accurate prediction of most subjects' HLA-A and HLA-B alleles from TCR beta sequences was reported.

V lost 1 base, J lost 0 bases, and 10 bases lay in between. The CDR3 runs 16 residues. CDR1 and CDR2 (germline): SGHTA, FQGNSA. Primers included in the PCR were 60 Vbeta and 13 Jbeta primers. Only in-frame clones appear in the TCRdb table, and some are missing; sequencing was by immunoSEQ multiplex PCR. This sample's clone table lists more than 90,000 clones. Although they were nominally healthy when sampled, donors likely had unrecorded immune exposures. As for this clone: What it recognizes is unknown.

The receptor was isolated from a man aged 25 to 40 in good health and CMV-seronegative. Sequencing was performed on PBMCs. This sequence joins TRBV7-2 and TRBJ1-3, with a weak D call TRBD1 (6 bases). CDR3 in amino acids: CASSLGTVFSGNTIYF. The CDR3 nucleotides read TGTGCCAGCAGCTTAGGGACAGTCTTCTCTGGAAACACCATATATTTT. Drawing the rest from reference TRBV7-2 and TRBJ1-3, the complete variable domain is GAGVSQSPSNKVTEKGKDVELRCDPISGHTALYWYRQSLGQGLEFLIYFQGNSAPDKSGLPSDRFSAERTGGSVSTLTIQRTQQEDSAVYLCASSLGTVFSGNTIYFGEGSWLTVV.